This T cell receptor beta chain was sequenced during a study of radiotherapy plus CTLA-4 blockade in lung cancer. As for the study in general: Objective response was observed in roughly a sixth of patients, and disease control in roughly 31%.

Study results and caveats: Response was reportedly best predicted by early blood T cell clone dynamics, with interferon-beta. Blood-borne expansion of tumor-derived TCR clones followed radiotherapy plus ipilimumab.

As for this clone: Antigen unknown.

This CDR3 has 15 residues. V was pared by 5 bases and J by 2 bases, with 15 bases between. Germline loops: CDR1 SEHNR, CDR2 FQNEAQ (reference sequence). Sequenced by immunoSEQ multiplex PCR; TCRdb stores in-frame clones only, minus some. This table has over 75,000 clones, 80% to 85% appearing once. Chemo-refractory metastatic non-small-cell lung cancer patients received focal radiation with ipilimumab CTLA-4 blockade. Sequenced here: peripheral blood, sampled from a patient treated with radiotherapy plus ipilimumab. This chain connects TRBV7-9 to TRBJ1-2; D might be TRBD1 (5 bases). This receptor was obtained from a human donor with non-small cell lung cancer who had stable disease on radiotherapy plus ipilimumab. CDR3 DNA: TGTGCCAGCAGCCCCGGGGGTGGGGAGAACTATGGCTACACCTTC. Translating gives CASSPGGGENYGYTF. Complete variable domain (other parts from reference TRBV7-9 and TRBJ1-2): DTGVSQNPRHKITKRGQNVTFRCDPISEHNRLYWYRQTLGQGPEFLTYFQNEAQLEKSRLLSDRFSAERPKGSFSTLEIQRTEQGDSAMYLCASSPGGGENYGYTFGSGTRLTVV.